The T cell receptor beta chain described here comes from a study of PD-1 blockade in classical Hodgkin lymphoma (dated by TCRdb to the early 2020s). In the study overall: Nivolumab dosing was 3 mg/kg intravenously every 2 weeks, continuing until either disease progression or unacceptable toxicity. A peripheral blood immune signature of response to PD-1 blockade in classical Hodgkin lymphoma was defined using TCR beta sequencing and CyTOF.

The research as a whole found: Baseline TCR diversity was reported as lower in newly diagnosed patients than in healthy donors, and lower still in relapsed/refractory patients. Lower diversity was seen in patients whose nivolumab began less than 1 year after ASCT, and these patients were left out of later analyses so that immune reconstitution would not confound the results. Only a single clinical trial cohort was studied, and what caused the repertoire differences, possibly disease activity or prior therapy, remained undefined. By C4D1, a significant rise was seen in CD4+ TCR diversity but not in CD8+ TCR diversity (p=0.0027 vs p=0.16), and the rise was most apparent among complete responders (p=0.02). Trial patients achieving complete response had baseline diversity similar to newly diagnosed patients, whereas partial responders and progressors had significantly lower diversity.

The Qiagen DNeasy kit was used to extract genomic DNA both from unsorted PBMCs and from the negatively selected CD4+ and CD8+ fractions. TCR beta CDR3 regions were amplified by immunoSEQ multiplex PCR using primers annealing to V and J segments. A synthetic immune receptor repertoire was used to minimize amplification bias, and any residual bias was removed computationally once sequencing was done. The authors' pipeline ran thus. Repertoire diversity was quantified as the Shannon entropy index using custom Python scripts. The unsorted, CD4+ and CD8+ repertoires were each analyzed separately, with the exception of combined analyses, where CD4+ and CD8+ sequences were merged in silico. Clonal expansion was defined as at least a 2-fold frequency increase after treatment relative to C1D1, with a pseudocount of 0.5 for undetected baseline clones. Singleton clones were defined as clones with 0 or 1 copy at C1D1, and non-singleton clones were defined as clones with 2 or more copies. Clones expanded in unsorted samples were annotated as CD4+, CD8+ or unknown by matching protein sequences in sorted samples from the same patient. Diversity changes from C1D1 to C4D1 were tested in paired samples using Wilcoxon tests. This is the immuneACCESS table as TCRdb keeps it, with only in-frame sequences that have V and J called. A part of the clones is gone; compared with another copy, unresolved V genes explain less than half, and the rest is unexplained. That table supplies the V and J calls and clone size; D and trimming were determined from the DNA. The sample table records around 8,400 clones; about four fifths of these occur just once. Roughly a quarter of the sample is held by the ten biggest clonotypes.

With regard to this clone: It lacks a known antigen. Base-call qualities are not available, and no considerably larger clone is one nucleotide away.

The sample's time point label is to be understood as: cycle 4 day 1 (C4D1), after about 6 weeks of nivolumab. All trial patients had relapsed after autologous stem cell transplantation, with cohorts A, B and C differing in prior brentuximab vedotin exposure. CD8+ T cells were purified from thawed PBMCs by magnetic negative selection with a Miltenyi CD8+ T cell isolation kit. A total of fewer than 65 patients with relapsed/refractory classical Hodgkin lymphoma made up the trial cohort, and each patient's best overall response was complete response, partial response or progressive disease. Trial patients were treated with single-agent nivolumab in the multi-cohort phase II CheckMate 205 trial. An independent review committee assessed best overall response by applying the 2007 International Working Group response criteria. Trial PBMCs were collected immediately before nivolumab initiation (C1D1) and during therapy at cycle 2 day 1 and cycle 4 day 1. Peripheral blood was collected in 8 mL Vacutainer Cell Preparation Tubes, from which PBMCs were isolated by centrifugation and then cryopreserved. Purified CD4+ and CD8+ fractions were prepared only for cases in which an additional PBMC sample was available. Magnetically labelled cells were removed on LS columns in a quadroMACS separator, and the flow-through was retained as the purified fraction.

According to the germline V gene, CDR1 reads MGHRA and CDR2 reads YSYEKL. Reading from cysteine to phenylalanine, the CDR3 counts 15 amino acids. Only the CDR3 DNA is retained, 45 bases long and in frame from the first base. Between the V and J ends, shortened by 1 base and 8 bases respectively, the junction contains 15 bases. Sequencing was performed on CD8+ T cells from blood, taken before the fourth cycle of nivolumab. The chain uses TRBV4-1 and TRBJ2-1; too little of a D gene remains to name it. The TCR comes from a human donor with classical Hodgkin lymphoma. The nucleotide sequence reads TGCGCCAGCAGCCAAGTAACTCCTAGGGTTGATGAGCAGTTCTTC. It encodes CASSQVTPRVDEQFF.